The 17 T cell receptor beta chains below all came from one sample that was sequenced in a study of vaccination and CD4 T cells after COVID-19. The antigens for these receptors are not known. This sample's treatment: roughly ten-day PBMC culture with coronavirus spike peptide pools or control peptides (ViraFEST assay). The assay that was used to sequence DNA from cultured CD4+ T cells was the Oncomine TCR Beta short-read assay. Each CDR3 protein is one row after TCRdb ran MiXCR on the PCR reads. The data contain under 20,000 distinct CDR3 sequences, about half of them singletons. The specimen was CD4+ T cells from blood, cultured in vitro. Receptors were obtained from a human donor who had recovered from COVID-19.

The chain recombines TRBV7-6 with TRBJ1-2; possibly TRBD1 for D (5 bases). CDR1 SGHVS and CDR2 FNYEAQ come from the germline V gene. The CDR3 is made up of 14 amino acids. With 2 bases removed from V and 4 bases from J, the gap between germline ends came to 11 bases. The CDR3 spells CASSLNQGSYGYTF. The CDR3 DNA reads TGTGCCAGCAGCTTAAACCAGGGATCCTATGGCTACACCTTC.

This clonotype showed up just a few times. This chain uses TRBV7-2 with TRBJ2-1; 8 bases line up with TRBD2. Germline CDR1 and CDR2: SGHTA and FQGNSA. The V gene end was trimmed by 5 bases and the J gene end by 8 bases; junction bases not matched to a gene: 11. CDR3 length: 15 amino acids. This CDR3 is CASSDGGAPNDEQFF. For the CDR3, the DNA is TGTGCCAGCAGCGACGGGGGGGCCCCAAATGATGAGCAGTTCTTC.

With regard to this clonotype: Relative to the germline gene, one junction end is altered; a read error may explain this. The chain has TRBV7-2 and TRBJ2-2, with TRBD2 as a possible D gene (5 bases). CDR1 is SGHTA and CDR2 is FQGNSA in the germline V gene. The CDR3 loop spans 16 amino acids. The CDR3 bases are TGCGCCAGCAGCCCAGGACTCAGCCCGAACACCGGGGAGCTGTTTTTT. This sequence encodes CASSPGLSPNTGELFF.

The chain has TRBV30 and TRBJ1-5; perhaps TRBD1 as D (5 bases). V was cut by 5 bases and J by 5 bases, with 16 bases left in between. Germline values: CDR1 GTSNPN, CDR2 SVGIG (reference sequence). The CDR3 covers 14 residues. CDR3 nucleotide sequence: TGTGCCTGGTCAGAGGGAAGAGGGGATCAGCCCCAGCATTTT. Its protein product is CAWSEGRGDQPQHF.

The genes are TRBV6-5 and TRBJ1-3; D not certain. V was pared by 2 bases and J by 4 bases, with 9 bases between. The CDR3 length is 14 residues. CDR1 is MNHEY, CDR2 SVGAGI, per germline. The CDR3 here is CASSYTKTGNTIYF. CDR3 bases: TGTGCCAGCAGTTACACCAAGACAGGAAACACCATATATTTT.

This clonotype was detected a few times. The chain employs TRBV15 and TRBJ1-3; 7 bases match TRBD1. Trimming removed 1 base from V and 5 bases from J; junction bases left unmatched: 2. Germline lookup yields CDR1 LNHNV and CDR2 YYDKDF (reference sequence). The CDR3 consists of 14 residues. CDR3 amino acids: CATSRGGGRNTIYF. Written as DNA, the CDR3 is TGTGCCACCAGCAGAGGAGGGGGCAGAAACACCATATATTTT.

V is TRBV30 and J is TRBJ2-3; D remains ambiguous. The CDR3 extends over 12 amino acids. Trimming took 4 bases from V and 3 from J, leaving 8 bases between them. Germline V lookup: CDR1 GTSNPN, CDR2 SVGIG (reference sequence). CDR3 sequence (DNA): TGTGCCTGGAACCAGGCAACAGATACGCAGTATTTT. Amino acid sequence: CAWNQATDTQYF.

Comment on this clonotype: One end of the junction varies from germline; a read error may be responsible. The gene calls are TRBV19 and TRBJ2-3, with 9 bases fitting TRBD1. The CDR3 has 15 amino acids. Germline-derived CDR1 and CDR2 are LNHDA and SQIVND (reference sequence). This CDR3 reads CASRIGDRVEDTQYF. For the CDR3, the DNA is TGTGCCAGTAGGATAGGGGACAGGGTGGAAGATACGCAGTATTTT.

The chain joins TRBV7-8 to TRBJ1-5; D is ambiguous. The CDR3 extends over 15 amino acids. V lost 1 base and J lost 1, with 8 bases in between. Germline V gives CDR1 SGHVS, CDR2 FQNEAQ. The CDR3 sequence: CASSLGLGSNQPQHF. The CDR3 region has the DNA TGTGCCAGCAGCTTAGGGTTAGGGAGCAATCAGCCCCAGCATTTT.

This CDR3 reads CASSLGGFNQPQHF. In DNA, the CDR3 is TGTGCCAGCAGCTTAGGGGGGTTCAATCAGCCCCAGCATTTT. The chain is built from TRBV7-9 and TRBJ1-5; D is possibly TRBD1 (5 bases). V lost 1 base to trimming and J lost 3 bases, with 7 bases between them. The CDR3 spans 14 residues. CDR1 and CDR2 from the germline V gene are SEHNR and FQNEAQ (reference sequence).

The chain employs TRBV6-2 or TRBV6-3 and TRBJ2-3; D gene unclear. Germline V gives CDR1 MNHEY, CDR2 SVGEGT. The V gene lost 6 bases and the J gene lost 5 bases, with 18 bases spanning the gap. The CDR3 contains 15 residues. CDR3 sequence reads: CASSGWRSHRDTQYF. DNA for the CDR3: TGTGCCAGCAGCGGTTGGCGGAGCCACAGAGATACGCAGTATTTT.

The chain recombines TRBV20-1 with TRBJ2-7, with TRBD2 as a possible D gene (7 bases). The CDR3 sequence is 16 residues long. V was clipped by 3 bases and J by 2 bases, with 20 bases between them. Looked up from germline, CDR1 is DFQATT and CDR2 is SNEGSKA (reference sequence). This chain's CDR3 is CSASLPRGGMTYEQYF. In DNA, the CDR3 is TGCAGTGCTAGCCTCCCTCGCGGGGGCATGACCTACGAGCAGTACTTC.

The V and J genes are TRBV19 and TRBJ1-1; 9 bases are shared with TRBD1. Germline assignment: CDR1 LNHDA and CDR2 SQIVND (reference sequence). This CDR3 has 13 residues. V lost 9 bases and J lost 3; bases outside the gene matches: 5. CDR3 protein: CASTGGEDTEAFF. CDR3 nucleotide sequence: TGTGCCAGCACAGGGGGCGAGGACACTGAAGCTTTCTTT.

In this sample, this clonotype turned up a few times. The V gene is TRBV5-6, the J gene TRBJ2-2, with no clear D. Trimming left V 1 base short and J 0 bases short, with 1 base between. The CDR3 totals 13 residues. Per the germline V gene, CDR1 is SGHDT and CDR2 is YYEEEE. The CDR3: CASSLPNTGELFF. The CDR3 region has the DNA TGTGCCAGCAGCTTGCCGAACACCGGGGAGCTGTTTTTT.

The V call is TRBV4-1, the J call TRBJ2-3; D might be TRBD2 (5 bases). Trimming left V 0 bases short and J 6 bases short, with 10 bases between. In germline, CDR1 is MGHRA, CDR2 YSYEKL. The CDR3 contains 14 residues. DNA for the CDR3: TGCGCCAGCAGCCAAGATGGGAGCATCGATACGCAGTATTTT. This sequence encodes CASSQDGSIDTQYF.

The CDR3 protein is CATSDMGLAGGQETQYF. The CDR3 DNA sequence: TGTGCCACCAGTGATATGGGACTAGCGGGAGGGCAAGAGACCCAGTACTTC. The rearrangement uses TRBV24-1 and TRBJ2-5; 16 nucleotides match TRBD2. CDR1 is KGHDR and CDR2 is SFDVKD in the germline V gene. The CDR3 is made up of 17 amino acids. J gave up 2 bases and V 3 bases, and 2 bases lay outside the gene matches.

J is TRBJ2-7 and V is TRBV28, with 7 bases lining up with TRBD1. Germline CDR1 MDHEN, CDR2 SYDVKM. J gave up 2 bases and V 6 bases, and 10 bases lay outside the gene matches. CDR3 length: 15 residues. The CDR3 DNA is TGTGCCAGCAGACCTTCACCGGACAGGCCCTACGAGCAGTACTTC. Protein product: CASRPSPDRPYEQYF.